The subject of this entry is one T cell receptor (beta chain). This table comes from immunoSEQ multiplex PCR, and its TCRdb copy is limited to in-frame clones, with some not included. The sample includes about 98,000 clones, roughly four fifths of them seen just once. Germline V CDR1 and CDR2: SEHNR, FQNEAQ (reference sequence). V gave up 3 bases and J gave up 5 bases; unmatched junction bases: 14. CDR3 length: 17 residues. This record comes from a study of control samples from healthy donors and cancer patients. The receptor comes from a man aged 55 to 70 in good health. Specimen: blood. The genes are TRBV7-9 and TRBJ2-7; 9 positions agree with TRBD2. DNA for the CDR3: TGTGCCAGCAGCTTGGCTCCCGGCGGGAGGGCCAGCCACGAGCAGTACTTC. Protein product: CASSLAPGGRASHEQYF.